The clone carrying this T cell receptor (beta chain) was observed a handful of times. Its matching antigen is unknown. The study ran its PCR with 60 Vbeta and 13 Jbeta primers. Profiling relied on immunoSEQ multiplex PCR, and the TCRdb table lists in-frame clones only, not all of them. Found here are roughly 80,000 clones, 67% of them singletons; the top ten hold 6.9%. From germline, CDR1 is LGHNA and CDR2 YNFKEQ. This CDR3 is built from 13 residues. V was cut by 4 bases and J by 12 bases, with 15 bases left in between. The data stem from a study of cytomegalovirus exposure and HLA in healthy donors. Turning to the study itself: As released early, the data held some 85 million unique TCRs from HLA-typed donors.

Study results and limitations: In an earlier analysis, in 587 donors, most V segments appeared productive either ~90% or ~30% of the time. Most likely, a cluster of highly shared sequence variants arose as a sequencing artifact. Cytomegalovirus-associated status was assigned to fewer than 200 TCR beta chains.

Sequenced input: PBMCs. The V and J genes are TRBV4-2 and TRBJ1-4, with a possible D match to TRBD1 (5 bases). The source is a woman in her fifties or sixties in good health and CMV-seropositive. The CDR3 here is CASSPGRWGQLFF. The CDR3, as DNA: TGTGCCAGCAGCCCCGGGAGATGGGGCCAACTGTTTTTT.